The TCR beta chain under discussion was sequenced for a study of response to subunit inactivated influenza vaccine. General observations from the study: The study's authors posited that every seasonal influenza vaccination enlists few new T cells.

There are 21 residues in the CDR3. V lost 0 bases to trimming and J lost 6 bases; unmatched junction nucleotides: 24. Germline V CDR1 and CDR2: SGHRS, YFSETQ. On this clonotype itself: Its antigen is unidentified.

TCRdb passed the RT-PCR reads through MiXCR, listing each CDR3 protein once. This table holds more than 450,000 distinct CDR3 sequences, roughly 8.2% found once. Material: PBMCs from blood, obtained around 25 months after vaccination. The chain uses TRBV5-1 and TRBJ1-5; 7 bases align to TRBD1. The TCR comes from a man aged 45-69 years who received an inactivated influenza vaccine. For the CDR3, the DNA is TGCGCCAGCAGCTTGGTGGCCGCGACGAGGGGGCGGGTTCGGTCTAGTCAGCCCCAGCATTTT. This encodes CASSLVAATRGRVRSSQPQHF.